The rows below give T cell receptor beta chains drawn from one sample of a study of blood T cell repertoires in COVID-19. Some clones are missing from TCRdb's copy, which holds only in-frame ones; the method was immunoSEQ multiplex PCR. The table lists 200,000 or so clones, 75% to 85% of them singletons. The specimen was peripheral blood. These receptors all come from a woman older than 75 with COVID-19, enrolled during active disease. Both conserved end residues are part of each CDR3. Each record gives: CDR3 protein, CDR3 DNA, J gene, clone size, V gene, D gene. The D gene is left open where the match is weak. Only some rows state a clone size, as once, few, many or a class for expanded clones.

CDR3: CSVETGGDGYTF; DNA: TGCAGCGTTGAGACAGGGGGCGATGGCTACACCTTC; J: TRBJ1-2; size: -; V: TRBV29-1; D: TRBD1
CDR3: CASSLYGGGTEAFF; DNA: TGTGCCAGCAGCTTATACGGGGGTGGCACTGAAGCTTTCTTT; J: TRBJ1-1; size: -; V: TRBV7-9; D: -
CDR3: CASSKTSGGTGTGELFF; DNA: TGTGCCAGCAGTAAGACTAGCGGGGGTACAGGGACCGGGGAGCTGTTTTTT; J: TRBJ2-2; size: -; V: TRBV6-2/TRBV6-3; D: TRBD2
CDR3: CASRGPGSSTEAFF; DNA: TGTGCCAGCAGGGGGCCAGGGTCGTCCACTGAAGCTTTCTTT; J: TRBJ1-1; size: -; V: TRBV2; D: -
CDR3: CASSMDRGRYGYTF; DNA: TGTGCCAGTAGTATGGACAGGGGGCGCTATGGCTACACCTTC; J: TRBJ1-2; size: -; V: TRBV19; D: TRBD1
CDR3: CASSQEATAYNEQFF; DNA: TGTGCCAGCAGCCAAGAGGCGACAGCTTACAATGAGCAGTTCTTC; J: TRBJ2-1; size: -; V: TRBV14; D: -
CDR3: CASSLNGEGYGYTF; DNA: TGTGCCAGCAGCTTAAACGGGGAGGGATACGGCTACACCTTC; J: TRBJ1-2; size: -; V: TRBV7-2; D: -
CDR3: CASSFGQMNTEAFF; DNA: TGTGCCAGCAGCTTCGGACAGATGAACACTGAAGCTTTCTTT; J: TRBJ1-1; size: -; V: TRBV5-6; D: -
CDR3: CASSLASGSSYEQYF; DNA: TGCGCCAGCAGCTTGGCCTCCGGGAGCTCCTACGAGCAGTACTTC; J: TRBJ2-7; size: -; V: TRBV5-1; D: -
CDR3: CASSGTGRNTEAFF; DNA: TGTGCCAGCAGCGGGACAGGGCGGAACACTGAAGCTTTCTTT; J: TRBJ1-1; size: once; V: TRBV5-5; D: TRBD1
CDR3: CASSLGTSGTLSGAQYF; DNA: TGCGCCAGCAGCCTCGGGACTAGCGGAACCTTAAGTGGGGCGCAGTATTTT; J: TRBJ2-3; size: -; V: TRBV4-1; D: TRBD2
CDR3: CASSQESGNTIYF; DNA: TGTGCCAGCTCCCAAGAGTCTGGAAACACCATATATTTT; J: TRBJ1-3; size: -; V: TRBV18; D: -
CDR3: CASSPDRNQPQHF; DNA: TGTGCCAGCAGCCCGGACAGAAATCAGCCCCAGCATTTT; J: TRBJ1-5; size: -; V: TRBV12-3/TRBV12-4; D: -
CDR3: CASNDPSGGNYNEQFF; DNA: TGCGCCAGCAACGATCCTAGCGGGGGTAACTACAATGAGCAGTTCTTC; J: TRBJ2-1; size: once; V: TRBV5-1; D: TRBD2
CDR3: CATMAGGVYEQFF; DNA: TGTGCTACCATGGCAGGGGGAGTCTATGAGCAGTTCTTC; J: TRBJ2-1; size: -; V: TRBV19; D: TRBD1
CDR3: CASSPTTGYYEQYF; DNA: TGCGCCAGCAGCCCAACGACAGGCTACTACGAGCAGTACTTC; J: TRBJ2-7; size: -; V: TRBV5-1; D: -
CDR3: CASSIEWVETDTQYF; DNA: TGTGCCAGTAGTATAGAGTGGGTGGAGACAGATACGCAGTATTTT; J: TRBJ2-3; size: -; V: TRBV19; D: -
CDR3: CASWAATYEQYF; DNA: TGTGCCAGCTGGGCTGCCACCTACGAGCAGTACTTC; J: TRBJ2-7; size: -; V: TRBV27; D: -
CDR3: CASSHRASTGRGETQYF; DNA: TGCGCCAGCAGCCATCGCGCCTCAACAGGGCGAGGGGAGACCCAGTACTTC; J: TRBJ2-5; size: -; V: TRBV4-1; D: -
CDR3: CASGGSGTGQETQYF; DNA: TGTGCCAGCGGCGGCTCCGGGACAGGCCAAGAGACCCAGTACTTC; J: TRBJ2-5; size: -; V: TRBV28; D: TRBD1
CDR3: CASSEGLNYGYTF; DNA: TGTGCCAGCAGTGAAGGTCTTAACTATGGCTACACCTTC; J: TRBJ1-2; size: -; V: TRBV2; D: -
CDR3: CASTNMERGYQYF; DNA: TGTGCCAGCACGAATATGGAGCGGGGCTACCAGTACTTC; J: TRBJ2-5; size: -; V: TRBV2; D: TRBD2
CDR3: CASSLNSYQETQYF; DNA: TGTGCCAGCAGCTTAAACAGCTACCAAGAGACCCAGTACTTC; J: TRBJ2-5; size: -; V: TRBV11-2; D: -